The present entry profiles one T cell receptor (beta chain) with its context. No antigen is known for it. Per-base qualities were not stored, and no clone one base away is much larger. Cut back by 4 bases and 3 bases, the V and J ends lie 13 bases apart. Sequences LNHDA (CDR1) and SQIVND (CDR2) are obtained from the germline V gene (reference sequence). Including cysteine and phenylalanine, the CDR3 has 15 amino acids. Only the CDR3 DNA is retained, 45 bases long and in frame from the first base. Genomic DNA was extracted from sorted cells for sequencing of the TCRbeta CDR3 region. TCRbeta CDR3 regions were sequenced using the immunoSEQ Assay. TCRdb limited this immuneACCESS table to in-frame rearrangements with V and J called. A share of clones is missing; checked studies link under half to unresolved V genes, and the rest is unexplained. Here the sample has roughly 56,000 clones; less than 90% occur a single time. About 0.76% of the sample is taken by the ten largest.

This sample is part of a study of OX40 agonist ivuxolimab in advanced cancers. At the level of the whole study: Ivuxolimab was a fully human IgG2 agonistic monoclonal antibody targeting the costimulatory receptor OX40 (CD134). In the dose-escalation cohort, 70% to 85% of patients were male, and the mean age was around 60 years with a range of roughly 23 to 79. Of the 50 to 55 dose-escalation patients, hepatocellular carcinoma was present in approximately 20, melanoma in approximately 15, renal cell carcinoma in 9 and head and neck cancer in 9. The purpose of peripheral TCRbeta sequencing was to test whether ivuxolimab changed TCR sequence diversity and led to clonal T-cell expansion. Partial responses were achieved by three dose-escalation patients, of whom one had hepatocellular carcinoma and two had cutaneous melanoma. Patients were allowed to have had prior anti-PD-1, anti-PD-L1 or anti-CTLA-4 therapy, and approximately 39% of the dose-escalation patients had been treated with checkpoint inhibitors. The paper reports the monotherapy dose-escalation portion (N of about 50 patients) of the phase I ivuxolimab trial. Intravenous ivuxolimab was administered to patients every 2 weeks at six dose levels: 0.01, 0.1, 0.3, 1.5, 3 and 10 mg/kg.

General findings and caveats noted by the study authors: After ivuxolimab, more expanded clones were found on average in CD8+ T cells than in CD4+ T cells. In partial responders in the 0.1-3.0 mg/kg groups, normalized peripheral clonal expansion was found to be among the lowest, especially among CD8+ T cells. Antigen specificity was not determined for the clonally expanded peripheral T cells. At doses of 0.1 to 3.0 mg/kg, clonal expansion of both CD4+ and CD8+ T cells in blood was seen between baseline and week 6. Low levels of normalized T-cell clonal expansion were also seen in some patients who did not respond.

Patients with a history of autoimmune disease or receiving systemic immunosuppression were excluded from the trial. Peripheral blood for TCR sequencing was drawn from every dose cohort at baseline, at cycle 4 day 1 and at cycle 7 day 1. Samples came from an open-label, multicenter, first-in-human phase I dose-escalation trial of ivuxolimab. Adults with locally advanced or metastatic melanoma, renal cell carcinoma, hepatocellular carcinoma or head and neck squamous cell carcinoma were enrolled in the trial. Before TCR sequencing, CD4+ T cells and CD8+ T cells were sorted from peripheral blood as separate populations.

The sequence joins TRBV19 to TRBJ1-5; the D gene lacks a confident call. The sequence derives from an adult with an advanced solid tumor such as melanoma, head and neck, liver or kidney cancer. Material: CD4+ or CD8+ T cells sorted from blood, obtained in a trial of the OX40 agonist ivuxolimab. The DNA sequence is given as TGTGCCAGTAGTACGGAGGGTCTCTCCAATCAGCCCCAGCATTTT. The translation is CASSTEGLSNQPQHF.